One T cell receptor beta chain is described in this entry. Its antigen has not been determined. Qualities for individual bases were not recorded, and no much larger clone is one base off. The data were obtained in a study of shared clonotypes between healthy human individuals (TCRdb year 2020). The study in broad terms: Two women and a few men aged 18 to 49 years were included in the cohort. Per donor, three plates each were used for CD4 naive and CD4 memory, two for CD8 naive, and one for CD8 memory. To estimate repertoire size and how much clonotypes are shared between individuals, the study performed deep sequencing of blood TCR repertoires from about five healthy adults. Libraries were prepared and TCR repertoires were sequenced by different laboratories using diverse techniques, in order to increase sequencing depth and limit assay-specific biases. Each donor's leukapheresis produced roughly between about 0.8 and 10 billion PBMCs.

From cysteine to phenylalanine, the CDR3 is 16 amino acids long. The read is trimmed to its CDR3 DNA, 48 bases read in frame from base 1. Trimming takes 1 base off V and 1 base off J; junction bases not matched to a gene: 3. The germline V gene (reference sequence) yields WNHNN for CDR1 and SYGVQD for CDR2. TCR CDR3 regions were amplified from genomic DNA by multiplex PCR using the deep immunoSEQ assay. Extracted genomic DNA from each cell subset was distributed evenly across all wells of several immunoSEQ 96-well plates, and each plate was treated as a replicate. For sorted subsets, each replicate PCR was loaded with around 220 ng genomic DNA, equivalent to 25,000 to 35,000 T cell genomes. The purified libraries were quantified using a Qubit 3.0 fluorometer, sized with a Bioanalyzer 2100, and then quantified again using the KAPA Library Quantification kit. Every immunoSEQ 96-well plate was sequenced on a dedicated single-read 150-cycle Illumina NextSeq 550 flow cell. The original methods were these. Because the immunoSEQ output held only junctional sequences and lacked quality scores, the filtering could not match the filtering applied to full-length reads. Sequences were annotated with PyIR, a Python wrapper for IgBLAST v1.9, using IMGT germline references to assign V/J genes and CDR3. Reads with weak V/J assignments (E-value above 1e-6), missing CDR3, stop codons, out-of-frame junctions, or ambiguous translated residues were removed. V3J clonotypes were defined by identical inferred V gene, J gene, and CDR3 amino acid sequence. To compute the percentage overlap between repertoires, the number of shared unique clonotypes was divided by the size of the smaller repertoire. Three approaches were used to assess repertoire richness: RTK rarefaction, the Chao1 estimator, and Recon v2.1 estimates of unobserved clonotypes. Generation probabilities for all TCRbeta clonotypes obtained by the gDNA method from a few donors were computed using OLGA. TCRdb carries this immuneACCESS record with in-frame sequences only. Its versions omit some clonotypes, under half of them owing to an unresolved V gene in the studies checked, with the rest unexplained. The V and J calls and clone size are taken from that table; D and trimming were inferred from the DNA. For this sample the table gives hundreds of thousands of clones, of which about 96% were detected only once. Roughly 0.05% of the sample lies in the top ten.

The donors were healthy, HIV-negative adults who had no recently reported acute infections or vaccinations. Every donor was a Caucasian adult living in Nashville, Tennessee, USA. CD4+ T cells were enriched by magnetic negative selection; naive cells were then positively selected on CD45RA, and the negative fraction formed the memory subset. Blood was collected by leukapheresis, and PBMCs were isolated by Ficoll-Histopaque density gradient centrifugation and then cryopreserved in liquid nitrogen vapor phase. Analytical flow cytometry was used to check the purity and quantity of every magnetically sorted T cell population. Genomic DNA was isolated from each sorted fraction and quantified by UV absorbance on a Nanodrop 2000c. Overall study results and their limits: Only blood was sampled, and tissue TCR repertoires likely differ from those in blood. Larger estimated clonotype richness was generally found for naive subsets than for memory subsets. The genetic and exposure-history diversity represented was limited by the small number of donors. Pairwise subsampling indicated that sequencing depth was expected to affect the degree of clonotype sharing among donors. Even with the large sequencing depth, rarefaction of the sorted-subset datasets indicated that sequencing was incomplete. Clonotypes shared by all four sorted-subset donors showed higher generation probabilities than non-shared clonotypes. Sharing across several donors was observed for roughly 5.4% of naive CD4, around 3.5% of naive CD8, 2.3% of memory CD4, and about 0.38% of memory CD8 clonotypes.

Sequencing was performed on naive CD4+ T cells sorted from blood. The sample's cell subset or site label is to be understood as: CD45RA+ positively selected. The TCR sequence derives from a woman aged 25 to 39 in good health. In this chain, TRBV10-1 is recombined with TRBJ2-1, with 8 central nucleotides matching TRBD1. The CDR3 protein sequence reads: CASSEWQGASYNEQFF. In nucleotides, the sequence is TGCGCCAGCAGTGAGTGGCAGGGGGCTTCCTACAATGAGCAGTTCTTC.